The clone carrying this T cell receptor (beta chain) was seen only once. The PCR contained 60 Vbeta and 13 Jbeta primers. In the original processing: In a later analysis, 70 million to 80 million unique TCR beta chains included roughly 11 million shared by two or more donors. Here immunoSEQ multiplex PCR was the method, and the copy in TCRdb shows in-frame clones only, minus some. V, J and clone size reflect that table, while D and trimming were determined from the DNA. The data contain roughly 250,000 clones, under 90% of them singletons. This sample stems from a study of cytomegalovirus exposure and HLA in healthy donors. V lost 4 bases, J lost 7 bases, and 7 bases stayed unmatched. CDR3 length: 16 amino acids. CDR1 and CDR2 (germline): SGHTA, FQGNSA.

The chain links TRBV7-2 to TRBJ2-4; 13 bases are shared with TRBD2. The sequenced sample consisted of PBMCs. The source of this sequence is a girl aged 2-10 years in good health and CMV-seronegative. The DNA of the CDR3 is TGTGCCAGCAGCTCAGCGACTAGCGGGAGGATGAACATTCAGTACTTC. Amino acids: CASSSATSGRMNIQYF.